This TCR beta chain appears in the sequencing data of a study of T cells in women clearing cervical HPV infection. On the study more broadly: For cases, blood was sampled a median about 160 days after lesion detection, interquartile range roughly 90 to 230 days.

Study-wide findings and caveats: Controls had more TRBV6-7 (0.16%) than cases (around 0.11%).

Produced via immunoSEQ multiplex PCR; TCRdb's table is partial and in-frame only. This sample lists about 30,000 clones; its ten largest clones have approximately 2.8%. Remarks on this clone: Its antigen is not known. The read terminates 3 residues before the CDR3 end, so the remaining end is supplied by the germline J gene.

The ends were cut back, 0 bases at V and 5 bases at J, with 14 bases in the middle. There are 15 residues in the CDR3. Germline CDR1 SGHKS, CDR2 YYEKEE (reference sequence). Sequencing was carried out using blood buffy coat. The TCR was taken from a woman aged 18 to 69 with a cervical HPV16 infection that either progressed to CIN3+ or cleared (not recorded which). This chain joins TRBV5-5 and TRBJ2-5; maybe TRBD1 (6 bases). CDR3 sequence reads: CASSLAAGGWETQYF. The sequenced CDR3 bases are TGTGCCAGCAGCTTGGCTGCTGGGGGCTGGGAGACC. Combining the CDR3 with reference TRBV5-5 and TRBJ2-5 gives the whole variable domain DAGVTQSPTHLIKTRGQQVTLRCSPISGHKSVSWYQQVLGQGPQFIFQYYEKEERGRGNFPDRFSARQFPNYSSELNVNALLLGDSALYLCASSLAAGGWETQYFGPGTRLLVL.